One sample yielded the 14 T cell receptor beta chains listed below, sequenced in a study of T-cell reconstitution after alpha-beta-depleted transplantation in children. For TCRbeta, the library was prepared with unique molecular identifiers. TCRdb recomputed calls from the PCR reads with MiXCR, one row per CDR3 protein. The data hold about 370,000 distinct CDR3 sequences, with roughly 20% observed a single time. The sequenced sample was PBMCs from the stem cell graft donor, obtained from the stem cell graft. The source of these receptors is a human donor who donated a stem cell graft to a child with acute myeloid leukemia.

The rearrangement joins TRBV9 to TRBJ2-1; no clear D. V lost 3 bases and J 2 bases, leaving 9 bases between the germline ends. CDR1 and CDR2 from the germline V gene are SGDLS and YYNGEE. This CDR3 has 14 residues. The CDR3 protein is CASSGSVTYNEQFF. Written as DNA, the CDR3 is TGTGCCAGCAGCGGGAGCGTTACCTACAATGAGCAGTTCTTC. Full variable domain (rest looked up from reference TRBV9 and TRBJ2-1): DSGVTQTPKHLITATGQRVTLRCSPRSGDLSVYWYQQSLDQGLQFLIQYYNGEERAKGNILERFSAQQFPDLHSELNLSSLELGDSALYFCASSGSVTYNEQFFGPGTRLTVL.

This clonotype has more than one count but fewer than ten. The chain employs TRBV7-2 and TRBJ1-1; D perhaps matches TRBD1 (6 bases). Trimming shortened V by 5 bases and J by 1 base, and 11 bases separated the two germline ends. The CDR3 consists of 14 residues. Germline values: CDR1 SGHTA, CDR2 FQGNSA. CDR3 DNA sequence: TGTGCCAGCAGCCGACAGGTGGAGAACACTGAAGCTTTCTTT. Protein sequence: CASSRQVENTEAFF.

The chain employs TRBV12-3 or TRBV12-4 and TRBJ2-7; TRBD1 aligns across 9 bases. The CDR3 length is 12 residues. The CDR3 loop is CASSRGQGVTLV. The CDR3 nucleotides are TGTGCCAGCAGCAGGGGACAGGGCGTCACTTTAGTC.

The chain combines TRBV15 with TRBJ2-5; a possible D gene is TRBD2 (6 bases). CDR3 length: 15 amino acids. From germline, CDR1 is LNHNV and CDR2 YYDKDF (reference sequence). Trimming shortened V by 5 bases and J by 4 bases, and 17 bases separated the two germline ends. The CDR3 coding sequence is TGTGCCACCAGCGCGAGGCGGGGAACAGGAGAGACCCAGTACTTC. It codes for CATSARRGTGETQYF. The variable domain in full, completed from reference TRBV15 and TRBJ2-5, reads DAMVIQNPRYQVTQFGKPVTLSCSQTLNHNVMYWYQQKSSQAPKLLFHYYDKDFNNEADTPDNFQSRRPNTSFCFLDIRSPGLGDTAMYLCATSARRGTGETQYFGPGTRLLVL.

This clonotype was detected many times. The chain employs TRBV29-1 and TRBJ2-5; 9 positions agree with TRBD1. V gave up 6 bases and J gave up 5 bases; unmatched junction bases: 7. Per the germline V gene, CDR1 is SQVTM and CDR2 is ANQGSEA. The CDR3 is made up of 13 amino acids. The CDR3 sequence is CSVVNRGRETQYF. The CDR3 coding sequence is TGCAGCGTCGTTAACAGGGGGCGGGAGACCCAGTACTTC.

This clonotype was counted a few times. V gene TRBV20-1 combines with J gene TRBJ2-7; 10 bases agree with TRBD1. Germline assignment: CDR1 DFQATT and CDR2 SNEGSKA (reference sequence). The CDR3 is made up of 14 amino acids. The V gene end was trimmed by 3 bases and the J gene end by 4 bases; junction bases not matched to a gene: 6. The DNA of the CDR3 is TGCAGTGCTAGGGGGACAGGGGTCGGGTACGAGCAGTACTTC. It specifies CSARGTGVGYEQYF.

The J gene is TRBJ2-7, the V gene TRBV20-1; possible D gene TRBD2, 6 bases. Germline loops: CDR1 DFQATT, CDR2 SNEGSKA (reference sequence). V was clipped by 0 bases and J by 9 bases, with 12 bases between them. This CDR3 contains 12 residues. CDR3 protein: CSAREGPRGQYF. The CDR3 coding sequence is TGCAGTGCTAGAGAGGGGCCGCGGGGGCAGTACTTC.

The CDR3 sequence is CASSLRRGVPSYNEQFF. The CDR3 nucleotides are TGTGCCAGCAGCTTGCGCAGGGGGGTACCTTCCTACAATGAGCAGTTCTTC. The chain carries TRBV5-6 and TRBJ2-1, with a weak D call TRBD1 (7 bases). V was trimmed by 1 base and J by 1 base, leaving 15 bases between them. This CDR3 is built from 17 residues. Germline V gives CDR1 SGHDT, CDR2 YYEEEE.

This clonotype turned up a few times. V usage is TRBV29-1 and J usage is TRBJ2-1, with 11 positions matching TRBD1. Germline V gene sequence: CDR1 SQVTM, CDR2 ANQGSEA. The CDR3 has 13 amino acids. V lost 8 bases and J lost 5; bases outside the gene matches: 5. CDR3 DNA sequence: TGCAGCATAACGGGACAGGGGGACAATGAGCAGTTCTTC. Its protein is CSITGQGDNEQFF.

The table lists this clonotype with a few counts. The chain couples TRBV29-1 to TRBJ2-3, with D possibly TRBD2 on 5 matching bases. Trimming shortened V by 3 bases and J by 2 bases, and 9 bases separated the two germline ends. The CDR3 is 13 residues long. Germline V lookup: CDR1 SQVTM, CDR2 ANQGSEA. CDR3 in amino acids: CSVEAAATDTQYF. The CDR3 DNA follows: TGCAGCGTTGAGGCAGCGGCCACAGATACGCAGTATTTT.

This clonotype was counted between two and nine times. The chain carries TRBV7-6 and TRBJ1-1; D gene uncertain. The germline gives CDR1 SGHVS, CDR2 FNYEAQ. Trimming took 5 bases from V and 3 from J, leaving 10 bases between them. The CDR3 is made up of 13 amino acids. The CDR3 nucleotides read TGTGCCAGCAGCCCCGCCCTCCACACTGAAGCTTTCTTT. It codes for CASSPALHTEAFF.

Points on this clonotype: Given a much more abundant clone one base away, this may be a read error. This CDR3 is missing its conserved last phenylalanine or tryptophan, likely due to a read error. The CDR3 region is CASTLRYNEQFY. CDR3 nucleotide sequence: TGTGCCAGCACCTTGAGGTACAATGAGCAGTTCTAC. V usage is TRBV5-6 and J usage is TRBJ2-1; D gene ambiguous. CDR1 and CDR2 (germline): SGHDT, YYEEEE. The CDR3 covers 12 residues.

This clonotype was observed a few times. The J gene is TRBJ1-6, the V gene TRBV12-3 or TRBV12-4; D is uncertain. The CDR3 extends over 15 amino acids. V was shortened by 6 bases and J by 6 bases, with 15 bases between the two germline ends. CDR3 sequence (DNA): TGTGCCAGCAGCCAAGACACTTGGCTTAATTCACCCCTCCACTTT. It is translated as CASSQDTWLNSPLHF.

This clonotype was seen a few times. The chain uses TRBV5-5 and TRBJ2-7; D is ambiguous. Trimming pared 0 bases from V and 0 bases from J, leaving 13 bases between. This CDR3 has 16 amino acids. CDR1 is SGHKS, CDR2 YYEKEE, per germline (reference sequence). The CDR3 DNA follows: TGTGCCAGCAGCTTGGGGATTGACCGGGTCTCCTACGAGCAGTACTTC. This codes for CASSLGIDRVSYEQYF.